Listed here are 25 T cell receptor beta chains from one sample, sequenced in a study of blood T cells in healthy people across ages. For the second PCR, which ran for roughly 6 to 12 cycles, a sample-barcoded 5' primer and a J-beta primer mix were used. TCRdb redid the calling of the 5' RACE reads with MiXCR, one entry per CDR3 protein. The sample includes about 680,000 distinct CDR3 sequences, about 52% seen only once; the top ten take 25% to 35%. Sequencing was carried out using blood. These receptors came from a woman aged 55-70 years in good health.

The rearrangement joins TRBV27 to TRBJ2-7; 8 nucleotides line up with TRBD2. Trimming at V came to 5 bases and at J to 0 bases, leaving 6 bases not matched to a gene. The CDR3 has 15 residues. CDR1 is MNHEY, CDR2 SMNVEV, per germline (reference sequence). The CDR3 DNA follows: TGTGCCAGCAGTCCAACTAGCGGACACTCCTACGAGCAGTACTTC. Protein sequence: CASSPTSGHSYEQYF.

This chain joins TRBV7-6 and TRBJ2-7; tentative D call: TRBD1 (6 bases). Germline V CDR1 and CDR2: SGHVS, FNYEAQ. Trimming removed 5 bases from V and 4 bases from J, with 15 bases in between. The CDR3 is made up of 14 amino acids. This chain's CDR3 is CASSPTGFSYEQYF. Here the CDR3 DNA reads TGTGCCAGCAGCCCGACAGGCTTCTCTTACGAGCAGTACTTC.

Remarks on this clonotype: A read error may produce the germline difference seen at one junction end. The chain recombines TRBV7-9 with TRBJ2-3; TRBD2 agrees at 8 bases. CDR1 SEHNR and CDR2 FQNEAQ come from the germline V gene (reference sequence). The CDR3 spans 17 residues. The CDR3 bases are TGTGCCAGCAGCTTAGTAGGACTAGCCCCGAGGGCGGATACGCTGTATTTT. Its translation is CASSLVGLAPRADTLYF.

This sequence joins TRBV7-2 and TRBJ1-6, with D unclear. With 5 bases removed from V and 7 bases from J, the gap between germline ends came to 9 bases. This CDR3 region has 13 residues. Germline loops: CDR1 SGHTA, CDR2 FQGNSA. CDR3 region: CASSPEGNSPLHF. CDR3 nucleotide sequence: TGTGCCAGCAGCCCCGAGGGAAATTCACCCCTCCACTTT.

This chain links TRBV3-1 with TRBJ2-3; no firm D call. Germline CDR1 is LGHDT and CDR2 is YNNKEL (reference sequence). Trimming took 8 bases from V and 6 from J, leaving 18 bases between them. There are 14 residues in the CDR3. CDR3 amino acids: CASLPYLGSDTQYF. The DNA of the CDR3 is TGTGCCAGCCTGCCGTATCTAGGTTCGGATACGCAGTATTTT.

This chain joins TRBV5-1 and TRBJ2-7; D is ambiguous. Germline CDR1 and CDR2: SGHRS and YFSETQ. This CDR3 comprises 14 residues. The germline V and J ends were trimmed by 4 bases and 3 bases, with 14 bases remaining between them. CDR3 residues: CASSLRSEDYEQYF. CDR3 nucleotides: TGCGCCAGCAGCCTTCGCAGTGAGGACTACGAGCAGTACTTC.

V usage is TRBV15 and J usage is TRBJ2-5, with D unclear. CDR3 length equals 15 residues. Per the germline V gene, CDR1 is LNHNV and CDR2 is YYDKDF (reference sequence). V lost 5 bases and J 2 bases, leaving 15 bases between the germline ends. CDR3 loop: CATSRRSLGQETQYF. In DNA form, the CDR3 reads TGTGCCACCAGCCGAAGAAGTCTGGGACAAGAGACCCAGTACTTC.

The CDR3, as DNA: TGTGCCAGCGACAGGAGCAATCAGCCCCAGCATTTT. This sequence encodes CASDRSNQPQHF. The chain combines TRBV28 with TRBJ1-5, with D perhaps TRBD1 (6 bases). This CDR3 spans 12 amino acids. The V end lost 8 bases, the J end lost 1 base, and 6 bases lay between the germline ends. Germline V gene data show CDR1 as MDHEN and CDR2 as SYDVKM.

This clonotype has more than one count but fewer than ten. This chain links TRBV20-1 with TRBJ1-1; no definite D call. The CDR3 loop spans 16 amino acids. Germline CDR1 reads DFQATT; CDR2 reads SNEGSKA (reference sequence). Deletions cut 0 bases from V and 0 bases from J, with 14 bases between. The CDR3 loop is CSARDQAFPMNTEAFF. CDR3 in DNA: TGCAGTGCTAGAGATCAGGCCTTTCCTATGAACACTGAAGCTTTCTTT.

The chain carries TRBV6-2 or TRBV6-3 and TRBJ1-1; TRBD1 is a possible D gene (6 bases). Trimming shortened V by 6 bases and J by 2 bases, and 10 bases separated the two germline ends. This CDR3 is built from 13 residues. Per germline, CDR1 MNHEY and CDR2 SVGEGT. CDR3 sequence: CASRGTSNTEAFF. CDR3 DNA: TGTGCCAGCAGGGGGACAAGTAACACTGAAGCTTTCTTT.

The chain recombines TRBV29-1 with TRBJ2-5, with D possibly TRBD2 on 6 matching bases. The CDR3 loop spans 12 amino acids. V lost 7 bases, J lost 3 bases, and 12 bases lay in between. Germline V gene sequence: CDR1 SQVTM, CDR2 ANQGSEA. CDR3 DNA: TGCAGCGCCATTAGCGGAGAAGAGACCCAGTACTTC. Translation: CSAISGEETQYF.

This chain connects TRBV6-1 to TRBJ1-1; D gene unclear. This CDR3 contains 13 residues. CDR1 MNHNS and CDR2 SASEGT come from the germline V gene. V lost 1 base to trimming and J lost 1 base, with 4 bases between them. The CDR3 DNA reads as TGTGCCAGCAGTGAAGAGGAGAACACTGAAGCTTTCTTT. Translating gives CASSEEENTEAFF.

The rearrangement uses TRBV4-3 and TRBJ2-3; D uncertain. CDR3 length: 18 amino acids. Per the germline V gene, CDR1 is LGHNA and CDR2 is YSLEER. The ends were cut back, 4 bases at V and 0 bases at J, with 20 bases in the middle. CDR3 bases: TGCGCCAGCAGCCCCCGGCCCGTAGACCCTGCTAGCACAGATACGCAGTATTTT. It specifies CASSPRPVDPASTDTQYF.

This clonotype appeared once. At one of its ends the junction is not consistent with the germline gene, which may arise from a read error. This chain uses TRBV4-1 with TRBJ2-1, with 14 bases that match TRBD2. Looked up from germline, CDR1 is MGHRA and CDR2 is YSYEKL. CDR3 length equals 18 residues. Here the CDR3 reads CASSQVTSGRGIYNERFF. CDR3 nucleotides: TGCGCCAGCAGCCAAGTGACTAGCGGGAGGGGAATATACAATGAGCGGTTCTTC.

This rearrangement joins TRBV7-9 to TRBJ1-1; 9 nucleotides align to TRBD1. The CDR3 is 17 residues long. The germline CDR1 and CDR2 sequences are SEHNR and FQNEAQ (reference sequence). Losses at the gene ends were 4 bases for V and 4 bases for J; bases not matched to a gene: 13. The CDR3 protein is CASSSPITQGAGTEAFF. CDR3 nucleotide sequence: TGTGCCAGCAGCTCACCCATAACACAGGGGGCGGGCACTGAAGCTTTCTTT.

This chain uses TRBV7-7 with TRBJ2-1; 8 nucleotides match TRBD2. The ends lost 5 bases at V and 5 bases at J; junction bases unmatched: 11. Germline values: CDR1 SSHAT, CDR2 FNYEAQ (reference sequence). CDR3 length equals 16 residues. CDR3 coding DNA: TGTGCCAGCAGCCCCTCGGTGAGCGGGGGAGACAATGAGCAGTTCTTC. It codes for CASSPSVSGGDNEQFF.

Concerning this clonotype itself: This could be a read error, since a much larger clone is one nucleotide away. This chain joins TRBV10-3 and TRBJ2-7; TRBD1 aligns across 7 bases. V lost 6 bases, J lost 2 bases, and 10 bases stayed unmatched. The CDR3 is 15 residues long. CDR1 and CDR2 (germline): ENHRY, SYGVKD. The CDR3, as DNA: TGTGCCATCAGACCAACCGGGACAGTCCCCTACGAGCAGTACTTC. This encodes CAIRPTGTVPYEQYF.

The V call is TRBV6-6, the J call TRBJ1-2; D possibly corresponds to TRBD1 (5 bases). Germline CDR1 reads MNHNY; CDR2 reads SVGAGI (reference sequence). The CDR3 runs 14 residues. V lost 4 bases, J lost 3 bases, and 12 bases lay in between. The CDR3 loop reads CASSSTVLDYGYTF. The CDR3 DNA reads as TGTGCCAGCAGTTCGACAGTATTGGACTATGGCTACACCTTC.

V gene TRBV29-1 combines with J gene TRBJ2-7, with D perhaps TRBD2 (5 bases). Germline lookup yields CDR1 SQVTM and CDR2 ANQGSEA. The V end was cut by 7 bases, the J end by 7 bases, with 20 bases between. This CDR3 comprises 13 residues. The CDR3 is CSANEDSYNEQYF. DNA for the CDR3: TGCAGCGCGAATGAGGACTCCTACAATGAGCAGTACTTC.

This chain uses TRBV24-1 with TRBJ2-4; 10 bases match TRBD1. Trimming cost V 3 bases and J 15 bases; bases outside gene matches: 13. Per germline, CDR1 KGHDR and CDR2 SFDVKD. The CDR3 loop spans 15 amino acids. The CDR3 region is CATSDAGQGYNERYF. CDR3 DNA: TGTGCCACCAGTGATGCGGGACAGGGGTACAACGAGCGGTACTTC.

This rearrangement joins TRBV20-1 to TRBJ2-3, with D perhaps matching TRBD2 (5 bases). The CDR3 has 12 residues. Germline V lookup: CDR1 DFQATT, CDR2 SNEGSKA (reference sequence). Trimming took 7 bases from V and 4 from J, leaving 12 bases between them. The CDR3 region is CSVEGHADTQYF. CDR3 nucleotide sequence: TGCAGTGTCGAGGGCCACGCAGATACGCAGTATTTT.

The genes are TRBV29-1 and TRBJ2-5; D perhaps matches TRBD2 (6 bases). There are 11 residues in the CDR3. Germline values: CDR1 SQVTM, CDR2 ANQGSEA. Deletions cut 2 bases from V and 11 bases from J, with 12 bases between. The chain's CDR3 is CSVEKGRSQYF. CDR3 in DNA: TGCAGCGTTGAAAAGGGGAGGTCTCAGTACTTC.

The V gene is TRBV10-3, the J gene TRBJ2-7; 14 nucleotides match TRBD2. The germline V gene has CDR1 ENHRY and CDR2 SYGVKD. V lost 10 bases to trimming and J lost 0 bases; unmatched junction nucleotides: 8. This CDR3 contains 16 residues. In DNA form, the CDR3 reads TGTGCCACCGGACTAGCGGGGGGTCGAAGCTCCTACGAGCAGTACTTC. Protein: CATGLAGGRSSYEQYF.

This clonotype has a handful of counts. This chain links TRBV10-3 with TRBJ1-1; 7 bases agree with TRBD1. Germline CDR1 and CDR2: ENHRY and SYGVKD. The CDR3 sequence is 13 residues long. V was pared by 6 bases and J by 1 base, with 2 bases of the junction left unmatched. In DNA form, the CDR3 reads TGTGCCATCAGCGGGACAGCGAACACTGAAGCTTTCTTT. Amino acid sequence: CAISGTANTEAFF.

This clonotype was recorded a few times. V and J are TRBV29-1 and TRBJ2-7; TRBD1 agrees at 7 bases. The V and J ends lost 7 bases and 7 bases, in that order; junction bases with no gene match: 13. The CDR3 has 13 residues. Germline CDR1 reads SQVTM; CDR2 reads ANQGSEA. CDR3 sequence: CSAAGTPDREQYF. The CDR3 coding sequence is TGCAGCGCCGCCGGGACACCGGACAGGGAGCAGTACTTC.